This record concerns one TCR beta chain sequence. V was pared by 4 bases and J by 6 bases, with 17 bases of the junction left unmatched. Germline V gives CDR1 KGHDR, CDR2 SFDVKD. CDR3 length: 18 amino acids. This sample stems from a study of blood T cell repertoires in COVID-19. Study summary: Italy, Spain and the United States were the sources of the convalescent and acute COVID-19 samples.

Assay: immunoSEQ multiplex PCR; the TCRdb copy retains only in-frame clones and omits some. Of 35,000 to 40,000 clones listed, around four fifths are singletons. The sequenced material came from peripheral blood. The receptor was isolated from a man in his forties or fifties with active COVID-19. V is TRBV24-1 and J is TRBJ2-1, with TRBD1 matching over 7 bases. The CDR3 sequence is CATSDQGTGTVIGNEQFF. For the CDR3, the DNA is TGTGCCACCAGTGACCAGGGCACCGGGACAGTCATTGGCAATGAGCAGTTCTTC.